This TCR beta chain came from a study of T cells expressing NK-cell markers. Regarding the study as a whole: In several donors, dominant NKG2C+ clonotypes were about 1.0-7.0% of CD8+ T cells. Also leading the CD3+CD56-NKG2C+ fraction in a handful of donors were these clonotypes.

Per the germline V gene, CDR1 is SQVTM and CDR2 is ANQGSEA. The CDR3 spans 12 residues. Production of TCR beta cDNA relied on 5'RACE template switching with UMIs. TCRdb reprocessed the 5' RACE reads, with one entry per CDR3 protein and no DNA. This listing includes roughly 450,000 distinct CDR3 sequences. With regard to this clonotype: Its antigen is unidentified.

This TCR came from a woman aged 45-60 years in good health. Input material: blood T cells: a sorted CD56 or NKG2C T cell subset, CD4+ or CD8+ T cells, or bulk PBMC T cells (not recorded which). The J gene is TRBJ2-5, the V gene TRBV29-1; TCRdb picks TRBD1, but there is no DNA to check that call. The CDR3 loop reads CSVPLGTETQYF.